This T cell receptor (beta chain) was documented in a study of CD8 T cells in ankylosing spondylitis (dated by TCRdb to about 2017). General notes on the study: To find TCR variants linked to disease, the study profiled T cell receptor beta repertoires in ankylosing spondylitis patients and healthy donors. The whole study cohort included roughly 110 healthy donors and 25 or so ankylosing spondylitis patients. Peripheral blood was sampled, and synovial fluid was also collected from ankylosing spondylitis patients. On the study overall, not on this receptor specifically: The disease-linked clones were reported to be significantly enriched in matched synovial fluid samples from ankylosing spondylitis patients. The disease-linked clones showed a CD8+ phenotype and occurred at relatively low frequencies in peripheral blood. Some TCR beta motif variants had previously been reported in synovial fluid and blood of reactive arthritis patients, which suggested common disease-initiation mechanisms. Blood from ankylosing spondylitis patients appeared to be characterized by a TCR beta motif composed of under 10 highly homologous amino acid variants.

According to the germline V gene, CDR1 reads SGHNT and CDR2 reads YENEEA. V and J are truncated by 6 bases and 11 bases respectively, leaving an intervening sequence of 13 bases. The CDR3 numbers 11 residues from cysteine through phenylalanine. Left in the record is the CDR3 DNA by itself, 33 bases read in frame from the first base. This clonotype appeared a few times. Its specific antigen is unknown. No clone much larger than this one lies a single base away; base qualities are absent. Sequencing was performed on an Illumina HiSeq 2500. Quantitative 5'-RACE with molecular barcodes was the method used to prepare the TCR beta libraries. The authors processed their data as follows. A new computational method based on a probabilistic model of VDJ rearrangement was used to identify disease-linked TCR variants. TCRdb reprocessing: public reads trimmed at Q25 with fastp, clones called with MiXCR, in-frame beta chains kept. Records with the same CDR3 protein are collapsed into one entry carrying the most frequent genes and DNA. The V and J calls were determined by TCRdb, not by the authors. Recorded for this sample are around 540,000 distinct CDR3 sequences; approximately 12% of them occurred a single time. The ten largest clones represent approximately 6.2% of the sample.

The specimen sequenced was blood, either unsorted or a sorted T cell fraction (not recorded which). The sequence came from a male donor with ankylosing spondylitis. The chain uses TRBV11-3 and TRBJ1-1, with TRBD1 tentatively as D gene (6 bases match). The bases read TGTGCCAGCAGAGAACAGGGAATTGCTTTCTTT. This gives the protein CASREQGIAFF.